Below are 30 T cell receptor beta chains sequenced from a single sample in a study of shared clonotypes between healthy human individuals. Sequenced by immunoSEQ multiplex PCR; TCRdb stores in-frame clones only, minus some. The sample includes about 2.4 million clones, 80% to 95% of them seen just once. The material sequenced was naive CD4+ T cells from PBMCs. Subset given: CD45RA+ positively selected. These receptor sequences come from a man aged 18 to 30 in good health. Some clones in this sample may be carry-over from other donors' samples.

This sequence joins TRBV7-2 and TRBJ2-5, with D perhaps matching TRBD1 (5 bases). Trimming cost V 5 bases and J 7 bases, with 17 bases left between them. This CDR3 comprises 14 residues. CDR1 and CDR2 from the germline V gene are SGHTA and FQGNSA. CDR3 loop: CASSQGWGLGTQYF. For the CDR3, the DNA is TGTGCCAGCAGCCAGGGATGGGGCTTGGGGACCCAGTACTTC.

This rearrangement joins TRBV5-1 to TRBJ2-2, with D possibly matching TRBD2 (5 bases). Deletions cut 0 bases from V and 2 bases from J, with 8 bases between. The germline V gene has CDR1 SGHRS and CDR2 YFSETQ. This CDR3 has 15 residues. CDR3 DNA sequence: TGCGCCAGCAGCTTGGGACTACATAACACCGGGGAGCTGTTTTTT. Residues: CASSLGLHNTGELFF.

This chain joins TRBV4-2 and TRBJ2-7; 11 nucleotides agree with TRBD1. The CDR3 sequence is 16 residues long. Germline assignment: CDR1 LGHNA and CDR2 YNFKEQ. J gave up 2 bases and V 5 bases, and 8 bases lay outside the gene matches. The CDR3 DNA reads TGTGCCAGCAGCTCTCTCGCGGGACAGGGGGCCTACGAGCAGTACTTC. It specifies CASSSLAGQGAYEQYF.

V gene TRBV5-1 combines with J gene TRBJ2-7; D is undetermined. V was clipped by 4 bases and J by 3 bases, with 5 bases between them. The CDR3 covers 11 residues. Germline values: CDR1 SGHRS, CDR2 YFSETQ. In DNA form, the CDR3 reads TGCGCCAGCAGCGGATACTACGAGCAGTACTTC. The encoded protein is CASSGYYEQYF.

V and J are TRBV6-5 and TRBJ2-7; TRBD1 matches 10 bases. V shed 5 bases, J shed 5 bases, and the junction held 3 bases outside the gene matches. From germline, CDR1 is MNHEY and CDR2 SVGAGI. The CDR3 length is 13 residues. CDR3 DNA sequence: TGTGCCAGCAGTAGACAGGGGGCGAACGAGCAGTACTTC. It specifies CASSRQGANEQYF.

About this clone: Other DNA sequences of this sample code for an identical CDR3. The chain employs TRBV7-3 and TRBJ2-1, with no clear D. Germline loops: CDR1 SGHTA, CDR2 FQGTGA. This CDR3 spans 11 amino acids. Between the trimmed V and J ends, which lost 4 bases and 9 bases, there was a span of 7 bases. CDR3 loop: CASSSGGEQFF. As DNA, the CDR3 is TGTGCCAGCAGCTCGGGCGGTGAGCAGTTCTTC.

V gene TRBV6-5 combines with J gene TRBJ1-5; D gene ambiguous. Per germline, CDR1 MNHEY and CDR2 SVGAGI. Trimming removed 6 bases at V and 0 bases at J, with 9 bases between. The CDR3 runs to 14 residues. CDR3 DNA: TGTGCCAGCAGCCCCCACGCTAGCAATCAGCCCCAGCATTTT. Amino acid sequence: CASSPHASNQPQHF.

This chain joins TRBV5-5 and TRBJ1-1; D uncertain. The CDR3 length is 13 residues. Germline assignment: CDR1 SGHKS and CDR2 YYEKEE (reference sequence). Trimming took off 7 bases at V and 3 bases at J, with 13 bases between the two ends. The CDR3, as DNA: TGTGCCAGCTTAAAAGGGTCGGACACTGAAGCTTTCTTT. It translates to CASLKGSDTEAFF.

This clone was seen just once. The chain employs TRBV5-6 and TRBJ2-3; TRBD2 matches at 11 bases. Germline CDR1 reads SGHDT; CDR2 reads YYEEEE. J gave up 6 bases and V 0 bases, and 9 bases lay outside the gene matches. The CDR3 has 17 amino acids. This CDR3 reads CASSLVKALAGADTQYF. The CDR3 coding sequence is TGTGCCAGCAGCTTGGTTAAGGCACTAGCGGGAGCGGATACGCAGTATTTT.

Note on this clone: Different DNA sequences within this sample yield the same CDR3. V gene TRBV7-2 combines with J gene TRBJ2-1; 11 nucleotides line up with TRBD2. This CDR3 has 15 residues. Germline CDR1 reads SGHTA; CDR2 reads FQGNSA. The V gene end was trimmed by 3 bases and the J gene end by 3 bases; junction bases not matched to a gene: 1. CDR3 protein: CASSFSGRVYNEQFF. CDR3 in DNA: TGTGCCAGCAGCTTTAGCGGGAGGGTCTACAATGAGCAGTTCTTC.

The gene calls are TRBV4-2 and TRBJ2-7; no definite D call. The CDR3 is 14 residues long. The V end was cut by 0 bases, the J end by 2 bases, with 8 bases between. Germline V gene lookup returns CDR1 LGHNA and CDR2 YNFKEQ. The CDR3 region has the DNA TGTGCCAGCAGCCAAGATACTACTACCTACGAGCAGTACTTC. Protein product: CASSQDTTTYEQYF.

This rearrangement joins TRBV7-8 to TRBJ2-2; tentative D call: TRBD1 (5 bases). The V end was cut by 5 bases, the J end by 0 bases, with 13 bases between. Germline V gene sequence: CDR1 SGHVS, CDR2 FQNEAQ. The CDR3 length is 16 residues. CDR3 in DNA: TGTGCCAGCAGCCGCCGTACAGGCCCGAACACCGGGGAGCTGTTTTTT. It specifies CASSRRTGPNTGELFF.

J is TRBJ2-5 and V is TRBV21-1; the listed D gene, TRBD2, was not tested against the DNA. TRBV21-1 is listed as a pseudogene. The CDR3 has 13 residues. CDR3 nucleotide sequence: TGTGCCGCGGAGGGCTCCCGGTCGGAGACCCAGTACTTC. Protein sequence: CAAEGSRSETQYF.

V is TRBV19 and J is TRBJ1-4, with D uncertain. Between the trimmed V and J ends, which lost 2 bases and 9 bases, there was a span of 7 bases. In germline, CDR1 is LNHDA, CDR2 SQIVND (reference sequence). The CDR3 contains 12 residues. CDR3 nucleotide sequence: TGTGCCAGTAGTATAATCGGTCAAAAACTGTTTTTT. It is translated as CASSIIGQKLFF.

Of note for this clone: Other DNA sequences in the same sample also yield this CDR3. This chain links TRBV7-3 with TRBJ2-1; D possibly corresponds to TRBD1 (5 bases). V was clipped by 2 bases and J by 3 bases, with 8 bases between them. The CDR3 sequence is 14 residues long. CDR1 is SGHTA and CDR2 is FQGTGA in the germline V gene. CDR3 sequence reads: CASSLSGIYNEQFF. CDR3 DNA sequence: TGTGCCAGCAGCTTATCAGGGATCTACAATGAGCAGTTCTTC. The full variable domain, completed using reference TRBV7-3 and TRBJ2-1, is GAGVSQTPSNKVTEKGKYVELRCDPISGHTALYWYRQSLGQGPEFLIYFQGTGAADDSGLPNDRFFAVRPEGSVSTLKIQRTERGDSAVYLCASSLSGIYNEQFFGPGTRLTVL.

The CDR3 sequence: CASSQRGHGGFMNTEAFF. In DNA, the CDR3 is TGCGCCAGCAGCCAACGTGGCCACGGGGGGTTCATGAACACTGAAGCTTTCTTT. The chain links TRBV4-1 to TRBJ1-1, with a weak D call TRBD1 (5 bases). The CDR3 runs to 18 residues. The germline V gene has CDR1 MGHRA and CDR2 YSYEKL. V lost 2 bases and J lost 0, with 19 bases in between.

In this sample, this clone turned up once. V is TRBV7-8 and J is TRBJ1-4; 11 bases match TRBD1. The junction had 2 bases not matched to a gene; V was cut back by 1 base and J by 10 bases. Germline V CDR1 and CDR2: SGHVS, FQNEAQ. This CDR3 comprises 14 residues. CDR3 coding DNA: TGTGCCAGCAGCTTAGGGGGACAGGGGGGAAAACTGTTTTTT. Protein: CASSLGGQGGKLFF.

The genes are TRBV27 and TRBJ2-1; 10 bases align to TRBD1. After removal of 5 bases from V and 14 bases from J, the junction contained 3 bases not matched to a gene. Per the germline V gene, CDR1 is MNHEY and CDR2 is SMNVEV (reference sequence). This CDR3 comprises 11 residues. The CDR3 DNA reads as TGTGCCAGCAGTGACAGGGGGCTAGAGTTCTTC. Encoded protein: CASSDRGLEFF.

The chain has TRBV4-1 and TRBJ2-7; D might be TRBD2 (6 bases). Germline V gives CDR1 MGHRA, CDR2 YSYEKL. This CDR3 is built from 14 residues. The germline V and J ends were trimmed by 4 bases and 2 bases, with 12 bases remaining between them. The CDR3: CASSPGGVTYEQYF. CDR3 nucleotides: TGCGCCAGCAGCCCCGGGGGAGTTACCTACGAGCAGTACTTC.

The chain joins TRBV6-6 to TRBJ2-7; D remains ambiguous. From germline, CDR1 is MNHNY and CDR2 SVGAGI (reference sequence). Trimming took 7 bases from V and 2 from J, leaving 12 bases between them. This CDR3 is 13 amino acids long. The CDR3 DNA reads TGTGCCAGCACCCTCGGCCGGACCTACGAGCAGTACTTC. This encodes CASTLGRTYEQYF.

The chain is built from TRBV29-1 and TRBJ2-3, with D perhaps being TRBD1 or TRBD2 (5 bases each). V lost 6 bases to trimming and J lost 6 bases, with 19 bases between them. The CDR3 has 14 residues. In germline, CDR1 is SQVTM, CDR2 ANQGSEA. Here the CDR3 reads CSVVGETVTDTQYF. CDR3 nucleotide sequence: TGCAGCGTCGTGGGGGAAACCGTCACGGATACGCAGTATTTT.

The DNA of the CDR3 is TGTGCCAGCAGTTCCGGGGTGGGGAATGAGCAGTTCTTC. It translates to CASSSGVGNEQFF. The chain has TRBV28 and TRBJ2-1; a weak D match, TRBD2 (5 bases). The CDR3 has 13 residues. Looked up from germline, CDR1 is MDHEN and CDR2 is SYDVKM. The V and J ends lost 4 bases and 7 bases respectively, with 11 bases between them.

V and J are TRBV19 and TRBJ1-6; the D gene is possibly TRBD1 (5 bases). V lost 4 bases, J lost 7 bases, and 14 bases lay in between. The CDR3 loop spans 15 amino acids. CDR1 and CDR2 (germline): LNHDA, SQIVND (reference sequence). The CDR3 region has the DNA TGTGCCAGTAGTAAAACCGGGACGGACAATTCACCCCTCCACTTT. Its translation is CASSKTGTDNSPLHF.

This rearrangement joins TRBV7-2 to TRBJ2-7; D is uncertain. V lost 1 base, J lost 0 bases, and 10 bases lay in between. Per germline, CDR1 SGHTA and CDR2 FQGNSA. CDR3 length equals 15 residues. This CDR3 reads CASSLDSTSSYEQYF. The CDR3 DNA reads TGTGCCAGCAGCTTAGACTCGACGAGCTCCTACGAGCAGTACTTC. The whole variable domain, remainder taken from reference TRBV7-2 and TRBJ2-7, is GAGVSQSPSNKVTEKGKDVELRCDPISGHTALYWYRQSLGQGLEFLIYFQGNSAPDKSGLPSDRFSAERTGGSVSTLTIQRTQQEDSAVYLCASSLDSTSSYEQYFGPGTRLTVT.

There are a few counts of this clone. The V call is TRBV7-6, the J call TRBJ2-1; possible D gene TRBD1, 5 bases. Trimming took 1 base from V and 0 from J, leaving 13 bases between them. The CDR3 has 17 residues. Germline-derived CDR1 and CDR2 are SGHVS and FNYEAQ. The CDR3: CASSLGERGSSYNEQFF. CDR3 DNA sequence: TGTGCCAGCAGCTTAGGGGAAAGGGGCAGCTCCTACAATGAGCAGTTCTTC.

The CDR3 loop reads CASGLEGRDTQYF. CDR3 nucleotides: TGTGCTAGTGGTTTAGAAGGGCGGGATACGCAGTATTTT. The V gene is TRBV12-5, the J gene TRBJ2-3; D not resolved. The CDR3 runs to 13 residues. Germline lookup yields CDR1 LGHNT and CDR2 FRNRAP. V was trimmed by 3 bases and J by 6 bases, leaving 10 bases between them.

Remarks on this clone: Other DNA sequences in the sample encode the same CDR3. The CDR3 sequence is CASSLDRNNEQFF. The CDR3 DNA sequence: TGTGCCAGCAGCTTGGACAGGAACAATGAGCAGTTCTTC. This chain uses TRBV11-2 with TRBJ2-1; 7 bases agree with TRBD1. CDR1 is SGHAT, CDR2 FQNNGV, per germline. The CDR3 totals 13 residues. V shed 3 bases, J shed 5 bases, and the junction held 1 base outside the gene matches.

Of note for this clone: This sample also contains other DNA sequences that code for the same CDR3. This chain joins TRBV7-2 and TRBJ2-5; 11 bases line up with TRBD2. This CDR3 spans 15 amino acids. Trimming cost V 5 bases and J 4 bases; bases outside gene matches: 6. The germline V gene encodes CDR1 SGHTA and CDR2 FQGNSA. The CDR3 reads CASSLGGLAGETQYF. CDR3 bases: TGTGCCAGCAGCCTAGGTGGACTAGCGGGAGAGACCCAGTACTTC. Full variable domain (outside the CDR3, taken from reference TRBV7-2 and TRBJ2-5): GAGVSQSPSNKVTEKGKDVELRCDPISGHTALYWYRQSLGQGLEFLIYFQGNSAPDKSGLPSDRFSAERTGGSVSTLTIQRTQQEDSAVYLCASSLGGLAGETQYFGPGTRLLVL.

In this sample, this clone turned up once. The CDR3 sequence is CASSLSSENEKLFF. The CDR3 coding sequence is TGCGCCAGCAGCTTGAGCAGCGAGAATGAAAAACTGTTTTTT. The chain uses TRBV5-1 and TRBJ1-4; D not certain. The V gene lost 1 base and the J gene lost 5 bases, with 9 bases spanning the gap. CDR1 SGHRS and CDR2 YFSETQ come from the germline V gene. CDR3 size: 14 residues.

The count of this clone is one. CDR3 in amino acids: CASSPRQRNSYEQYF. In DNA form, the CDR3 reads TGTGCCAGCAGTCCGAGACAGCGAAACTCCTACGAGCAGTACTTC. The genes are TRBV28 and TRBJ2-7, with D perhaps TRBD1 (5 bases). CDR3 length: 15 amino acids. V shed 5 bases and J shed 0 bases, with 14 bases lying between them. Germline-derived CDR1 and CDR2 are MDHEN and SYDVKM.